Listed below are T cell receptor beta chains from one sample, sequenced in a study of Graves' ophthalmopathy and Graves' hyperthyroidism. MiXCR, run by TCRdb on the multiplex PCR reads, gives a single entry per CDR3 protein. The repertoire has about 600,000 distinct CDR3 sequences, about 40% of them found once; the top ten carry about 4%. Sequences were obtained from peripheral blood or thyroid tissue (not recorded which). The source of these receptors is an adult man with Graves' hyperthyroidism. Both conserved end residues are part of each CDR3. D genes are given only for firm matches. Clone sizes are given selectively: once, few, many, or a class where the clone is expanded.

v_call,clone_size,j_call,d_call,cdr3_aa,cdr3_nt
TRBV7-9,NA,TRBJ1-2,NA,CASSGGLANYGYGYTF,TGTGCCAGCAGCGGAGGACTAGCGAATTACGGCTATGGCTACACCTTC
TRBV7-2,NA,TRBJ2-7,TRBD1,CASSSDRAPSYEQYF,TGTGCCAGCAGCTCAGACAGGGCTCCCTCCTACGAGCAATACTTC
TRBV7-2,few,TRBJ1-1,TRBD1,CASSQGQGANTEAFF,TGTGCCAGCAGCCAAGGACAGGGGGCAAACACTGAAGCTTTCTTT
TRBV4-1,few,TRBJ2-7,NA,CASSQEGASYEQYF,TGCGCCAGCAGCCAAGAGGGGGCCTCCTACGAGCAGTACTTC
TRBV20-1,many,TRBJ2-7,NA,CSASLTASYEQYF,TGCAGTGCTAGCTTGACAGCCTCCTACGAGCAGTACTTC
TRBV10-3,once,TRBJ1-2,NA,CAISEAGQNYDYTF,TGTGCCATCAGTGAGGCAGGACAGAACTATGACTACACCTTC
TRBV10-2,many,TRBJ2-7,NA,CASSEFFRDAYRGYEQYF,TGCGCCAGCAGCGAATTTTTCCGGGACGCCTACCGAGGGTACGAGCAGTACTTC
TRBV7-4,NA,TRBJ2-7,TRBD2,CASLHSGGKEQYF,TGTGCCAGCTTACATAGCGGGGGAAAAGAGCAGTACTTC
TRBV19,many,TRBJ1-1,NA,CASSGGRMNTEAFF,TGTGCCAGTAGTGGAGGGCGGATGAACACTGAAGCTTTCTTT
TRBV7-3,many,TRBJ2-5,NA,CASSLGGTQGTQYF,TGTGCCAGCAGCTTAGGGGGAACCCAGGGGACCCAGTACTTC
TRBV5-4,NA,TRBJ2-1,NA,CASSTTANSYNEQFF,TGTGCCAGCAGCACCACAGCCAACTCCTACAATGAGCAGTTCTTC
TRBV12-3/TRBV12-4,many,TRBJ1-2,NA,CASSLAGVDSYTF,TGTGCCAGCAGTTTAGCAGGGGTGGATAGCTACACCTTC
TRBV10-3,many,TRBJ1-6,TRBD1,CAIRSDGTQGALHF,TGTGCCATCAGATCGGACGGCACGCAGGGGGCCCTCCACTTT
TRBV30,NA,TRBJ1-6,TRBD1,CASQTGGLNSPLHF,TGTGCCAGCCAAACAGGGGGCCTTAATTCACCCCTCCACTTT
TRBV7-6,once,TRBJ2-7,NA,CASSFAPGYEQYF,TGTGCCAGCAGCTTTGCGCCAGGTTACGAGCAGTACTTC
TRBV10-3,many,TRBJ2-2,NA,CAISESWHTGELFF,TGTGCCATCAGTGAGTCGTGGCACACCGGGGAGCTGTTTTTT
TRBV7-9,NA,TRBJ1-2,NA,CASSPGPTAVYGYTF,TGTGCCAGCAGCCCTGGCCCGACAGCAGTGTATGGCTACACCTTC
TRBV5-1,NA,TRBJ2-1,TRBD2,CASSTGTMGPNEQFF,TGCGCCAGCAGCACCGGGACTATGGGCCCCAATGAGCAGTTCTTC
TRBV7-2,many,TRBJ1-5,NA,CASSLAFNQPQHF,TGTGCCAGCAGCTTAGCCTTTAATCAGCCCCAGCATTTT
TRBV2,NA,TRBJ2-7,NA,CASTQRQGGEQYF,TGTGCCAGCACCCAACGACAAGGGGGCGAGCAGTACTTC
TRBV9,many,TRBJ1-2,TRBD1,CASSTFDRVGAYGYTF,TGTGCCAGCAGCACCTTTGACAGGGTAGGGGCCTATGGCTACACCTTC
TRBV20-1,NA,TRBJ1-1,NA,CSASIGETEAFF,TGCAGTGCTAGTATCGGGGAGACTGAAGCTTTCTTT
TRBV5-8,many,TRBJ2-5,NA,CASSLAGAAGETQYF,TGTGCCAGCAGCTTGGCAGGCGCGGCTGGAGAGACCCAGTACTTC
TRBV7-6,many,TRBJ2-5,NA,CASSQVAAQETQYF,TGTGCCAGCAGCCAAGTAGCGGCACAAGAGACCCAGTACTTC
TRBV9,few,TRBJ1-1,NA,CASSVRTEAFF,TGTGCCAGCAGCGTTAGGACTGAAGCTTTCTTT
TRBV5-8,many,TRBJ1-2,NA,CASSLGLLNYGYTF,TGTGCCAGCAGCTTGGGCCTCCTAAACTATGGCTACACCTTC
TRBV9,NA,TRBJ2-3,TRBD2,CASSVAARGNTDTQYF,TGTGCCAGCAGCGTAGCTGCGCGGGGGAACACAGATACGCAGTATTTT
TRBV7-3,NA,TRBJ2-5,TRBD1,CASSLAGQGRAETQYF,TGTGCCAGCAGCTTAGCCGGACAGGGGAGGGCAGAGACCCAGTACTTC
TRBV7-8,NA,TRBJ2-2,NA,CASSLDRELFF,TGTGCCAGCAGCTTAGACAGGGAGCTGTTTTTT
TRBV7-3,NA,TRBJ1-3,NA,CASTPNGEGSGNTIYF,TGTGCCAGCACCCCCAATGGGGAAGGCTCTGGAAACACCATATATTTT
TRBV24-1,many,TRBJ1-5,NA,CATSDSQLGLGNQPQHF,TGTGCCACCAGTGATTCACAGTTAGGGCTAGGCAATCAGCCCCAGCATTTT
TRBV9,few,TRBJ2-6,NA,CASSVGGGRQVSGANVLTF,TGTGCCAGCAGCGTAGGAGGGGGGAGACAGGTCTCTGGGGCCAACGTCCTGACTTTC